The 14 T cell receptor beta chains below come from one sample, sequenced in a study of T cell responses to AZD1222 COVID-19 vaccine. Sequencing was performed with immunoSEQ multiplex PCR; in TCRdb, only in-frame clones are kept and a portion is missing. This sample carries nearly 100,000 clones, over 75% of them seen once, and the ten largest clones take about 2.8%. Sample: peripheral blood, taken on day 0 of AZD1222 vaccination. The receptors originated from an adult in good health.

The chain joins TRBV6-6 to TRBJ2-3; no firm D call. In germline, CDR1 is MNHNY, CDR2 SVGAGI (reference sequence). The CDR3 sequence is 14 residues long. Between the trimmed V and J ends, which lost 4 bases and 8 bases, there was a span of 16 bases. The CDR3 sequence is CASSLGRVRPTQYF. The CDR3 nucleotides are TGTGCCAGCAGTTTAGGACGGGTTCGTCCTACGCAGTATTTT.

The V call is TRBV7-2, the J call TRBJ2-7; no firm D call. Germline lookup yields CDR1 SGHTA and CDR2 FQGNSA. V dropped 5 bases and J dropped 4 bases, with 6 bases sitting between them. The CDR3 totals 11 residues. CDR3 in DNA: TGTGCCAGCAGCCCTCAATACGAGCAGTACTTC. This encodes CASSPQYEQYF.

This clone was seen a single time. The chain combines TRBV7-3 with TRBJ2-7; TRBD2 agrees at 12 bases. Germline CDR1 reads SGHTA; CDR2 reads FQGTGA. This CDR3 is built from 14 residues. V lost 6 bases to trimming and J lost 2 bases; unmatched junction nucleotides: 2. CDR3 sequence reads: CASSSSGGAYEQYF. CDR3 sequence (DNA): TGTGCCAGCAGTTCTAGCGGGGGGGCCTACGAGCAGTACTTC.

The rearrangement links TRBV5-1 to TRBJ2-5; tentative D call: TRBD1 (5 bases). The CDR3 is 15 amino acids. Germline V gives CDR1 SGHRS, CDR2 YFSETQ. Trimming removed 0 bases from V and 1 base from J, with 10 bases in between. The CDR3 sequence is CASSLVGRAQETQYF. DNA for the CDR3: TGCGCCAGCAGCTTGGTAGGCAGGGCCCAAGAGACCCAGTACTTC.

V gene TRBV6-5 combines with J gene TRBJ1-1; the match to TRBD1 covers 8 bases. Trimming cost V 6 bases and J 8 bases; bases outside gene matches: 11. The germline V gene encodes CDR1 MNHEY and CDR2 SVGAGI. There are 14 residues in the CDR3. The CDR3 DNA follows: TGTGCCAGCAGAAGACCTGGAGGACAGGGCGAAGCTTTCTTT. This sequence encodes CASRRPGGQGEAFF.

J is TRBJ1-6 and V is TRBV27; a weak D match, TRBD1 (6 bases). The CDR3 extends over 15 amino acids. The germline gives CDR1 MNHEY, CDR2 SMNVEV (reference sequence). Trimming removed 0 bases at V and 10 bases at J, with 13 bases between. The CDR3 protein is CASSLSGGVVSPLHF. In nucleotides, the CDR3 is TGTGCCAGCAGTTTATCCGGGGGCGTAGTATCACCCCTCCACTTT.

The chain joins TRBV5-1 to TRBJ2-2; 8 bases line up with TRBD2. The germline V gene has CDR1 SGHRS and CDR2 YFSETQ. This CDR3 has 16 residues. V shed 0 bases and J 2 bases; nucleotides not matched to a gene: 3. CDR3 in DNA: TGCGCCAGCAGCTTGGCCCTAGCGGGTAACACCGGGGAGCTGTTTTTT. It translates to CASSLALAGNTGELFF.

This chain uses TRBV23-1 with TRBJ2-7, with D uncertain. TRBV23-1 is given ORF status, its function remaining uncertain. V lost 0 bases and J lost 5, with 8 bases in between. There are 13 residues in the CDR3. CDR3 region: CASSQSREDEQYF. The CDR3 DNA reads as TGCGCCAGCAGTCAATCGCGTGAGGACGAGCAGTACTTC.

The rearrangement uses TRBV19 and TRBJ1-1; a possible D gene is TRBD1 (6 bases). The CDR3 covers 16 residues. Germline V lookup: CDR1 LNHDA, CDR2 SQIVND (reference sequence). V was cut by 4 bases and J by 2 bases, with 17 bases left in between. Here the CDR3 reads CASSTTRGGRNTEAFF. CDR3 sequence (DNA): TGTGCCAGTAGTACTACCCGGGGGGGCCGAAACACTGAAGCTTTCTTT.

The chain links TRBV6-5 to TRBJ1-5; possibly TRBD1 for D (5 bases). Germline loops: CDR1 MNHEY, CDR2 SVGAGI. Trimming left V 7 bases short and J 2 bases short, with 9 bases between. This CDR3 is built from 13 residues. The CDR3, as DNA: TGTGCCAGCAATTTGGGGGGCAATCAGCCCCAGCATTTT. This gives the protein CASNLGGNQPQHF.

This chain links TRBV7-8 with TRBJ2-1; 10 bases align to TRBD2. The V gene's germline CDR1 is SGHVS and CDR2 FQNEAQ. V was pared by 5 bases and J by 6 bases, with 7 bases of the junction left unmatched. This CDR3 spans 15 amino acids. Here the CDR3 DNA reads TGTGCCAGCAGCACCCAGCGGGGGGGCGGCAATGAGCAGTTCTTC. Translating it yields CASSTQRGGGNEQFF.

The V call is TRBV13, the J call TRBJ2-3; the D call may be TRBD1 or TRBD2 (5 bases each). Trimming removed 6 bases from V and 5 bases from J, with 18 bases in between. Germline values: CDR1 PRHDT, CDR2 FYEKMQ (reference sequence). This CDR3 has 15 residues. CDR3 bases: TGTGCCAGCAGTGGTGGGGGAGTGGGTCAAGATACGCAGTATTTT. Residues: CASSGGGVGQDTQYF.

The genes are TRBV30 and TRBJ1-4, with TRBD1 as a possible D gene (5 bases). Trimming shortened V by 4 bases and J by 8 bases, and 17 bases separated the two germline ends. CDR1 GTSNPN and CDR2 SVGIG come from the germline V gene (reference sequence). The CDR3 runs to 14 residues. CDR3 nucleotides: TGTGCCTGGAAATCTTGGGGCACCAGAGAAAAACTGTTTTTT. It translates to CAWKSWGTREKLFF.

This chain uses TRBV6-5 with TRBJ2-3, with TRBD1 as a possible D gene (6 bases). The V end lost 0 bases, the J end lost 5 bases, and 12 bases lay between the germline ends. The CDR3 consists of 15 residues. Germline V CDR1 and CDR2: MNHEY, SVGAGI. Here the CDR3 reads CASSYSTGTGDTQYF. As DNA, the CDR3 is TGTGCCAGCAGTTACTCTACAGGGACGGGAGATACGCAGTATTTT.